This TCR beta chain derives from a study of blood T cell repertoires in COVID-19. A note on this clone: This sample includes further DNA sequences coding for the same CDR3.

One Seattle source followed patients from active infection through their disease course. V was clipped by 4 bases and J by 1 base; unmatched bases: 3. The CDR3 has 14 residues. The germline V gene has CDR1 LNHDA and CDR2 SQIVND (reference sequence). Repertoires were generated with immunoSEQ multiplex PCR, while TCRdb's copy carries only in-frame clones and drops some. The sample yields some 200,000 clones, approximately 80% seen once. Sequenced material: peripheral blood. This sequence was found in a woman aged 40 to 50 with COVID-19, enrolled during active disease. This chain connects TRBV19 to TRBJ1-1, with 7 bases identical to TRBD1. The chain's CDR3 is CASSRQGANTEAFF. The DNA for the CDR3 is TGTGCCAGTAGTAGACAGGGAGCGAACACTGAAGCTTTCTTT.